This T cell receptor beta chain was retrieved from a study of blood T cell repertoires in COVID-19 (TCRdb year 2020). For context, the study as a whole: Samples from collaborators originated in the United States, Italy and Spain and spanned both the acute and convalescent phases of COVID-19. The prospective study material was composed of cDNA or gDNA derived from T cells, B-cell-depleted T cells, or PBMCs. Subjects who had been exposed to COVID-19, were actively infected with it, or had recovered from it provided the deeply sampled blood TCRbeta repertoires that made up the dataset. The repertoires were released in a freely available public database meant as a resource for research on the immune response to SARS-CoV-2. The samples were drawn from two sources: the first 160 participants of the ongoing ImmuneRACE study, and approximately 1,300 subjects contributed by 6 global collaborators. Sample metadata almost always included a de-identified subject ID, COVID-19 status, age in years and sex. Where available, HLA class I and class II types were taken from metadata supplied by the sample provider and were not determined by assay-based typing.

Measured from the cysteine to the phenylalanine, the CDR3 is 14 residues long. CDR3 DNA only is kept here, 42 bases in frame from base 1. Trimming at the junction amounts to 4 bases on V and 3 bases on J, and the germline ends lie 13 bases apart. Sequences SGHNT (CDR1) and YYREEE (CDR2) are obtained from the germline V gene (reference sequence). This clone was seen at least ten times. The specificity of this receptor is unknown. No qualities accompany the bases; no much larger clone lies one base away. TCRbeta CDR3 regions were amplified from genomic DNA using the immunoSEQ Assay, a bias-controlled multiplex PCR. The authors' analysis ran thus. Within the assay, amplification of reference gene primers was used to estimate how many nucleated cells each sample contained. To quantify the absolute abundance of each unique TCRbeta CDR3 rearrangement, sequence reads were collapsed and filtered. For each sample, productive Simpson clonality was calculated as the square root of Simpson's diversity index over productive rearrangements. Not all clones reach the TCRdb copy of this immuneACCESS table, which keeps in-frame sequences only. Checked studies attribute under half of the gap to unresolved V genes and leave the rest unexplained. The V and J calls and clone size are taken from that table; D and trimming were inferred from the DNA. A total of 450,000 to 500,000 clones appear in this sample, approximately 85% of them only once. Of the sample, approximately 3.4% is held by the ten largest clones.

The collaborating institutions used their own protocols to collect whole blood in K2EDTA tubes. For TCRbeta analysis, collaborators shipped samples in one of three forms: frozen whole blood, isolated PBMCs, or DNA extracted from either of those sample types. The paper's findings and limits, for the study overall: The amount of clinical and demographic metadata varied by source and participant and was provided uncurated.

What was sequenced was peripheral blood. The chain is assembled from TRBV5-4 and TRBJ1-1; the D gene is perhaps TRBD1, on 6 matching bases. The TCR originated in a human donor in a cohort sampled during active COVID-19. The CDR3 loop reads CASSRGAGDTEAFF. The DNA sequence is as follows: TGTGCCAGCAGCCGGGGGGCAGGGGACACTGAAGCTTTCTTT.